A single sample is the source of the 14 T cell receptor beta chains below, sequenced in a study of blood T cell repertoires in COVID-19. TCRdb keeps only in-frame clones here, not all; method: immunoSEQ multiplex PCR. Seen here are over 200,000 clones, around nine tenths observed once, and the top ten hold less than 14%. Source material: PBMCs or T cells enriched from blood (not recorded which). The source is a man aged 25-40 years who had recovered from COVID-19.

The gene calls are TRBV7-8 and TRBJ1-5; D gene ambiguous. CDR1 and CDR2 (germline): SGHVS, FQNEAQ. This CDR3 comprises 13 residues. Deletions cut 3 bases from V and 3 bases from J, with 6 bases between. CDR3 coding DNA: TGTGCCAGCAGCTTGGAGACCAATCAGCCCCAGCATTTT. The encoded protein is CASSLETNQPQHF.

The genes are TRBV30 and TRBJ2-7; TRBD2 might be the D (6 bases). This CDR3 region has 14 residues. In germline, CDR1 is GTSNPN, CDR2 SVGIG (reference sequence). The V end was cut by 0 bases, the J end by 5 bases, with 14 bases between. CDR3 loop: CAWSVRGGGNEQYF. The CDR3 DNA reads TGTGCCTGGAGTGTACGTGGGGGAGGCAACGAGCAGTACTTC. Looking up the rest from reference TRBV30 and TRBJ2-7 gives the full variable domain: SQTIHQWPATLVQPVGSPLSLECTVEGTSNPNLYWYRQAAGRGLQLLFYSVGIGQISSEVPQNLSASRPQDRQFILSSKKLLLSDSGFYLCAWSVRGGGNEQYFGPGTRLTVT.

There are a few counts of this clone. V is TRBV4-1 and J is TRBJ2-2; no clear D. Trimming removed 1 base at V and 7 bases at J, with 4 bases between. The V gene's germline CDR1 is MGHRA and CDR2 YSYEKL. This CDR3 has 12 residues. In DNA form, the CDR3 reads TGCGCCAGCAGCCAAGGTCTCGGGGAGCTGTTTTTT. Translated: CASSQGLGELFF.

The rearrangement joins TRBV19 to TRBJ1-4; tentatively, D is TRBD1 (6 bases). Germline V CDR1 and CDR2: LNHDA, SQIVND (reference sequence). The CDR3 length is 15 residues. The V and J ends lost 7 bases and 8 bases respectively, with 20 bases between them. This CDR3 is CASKTVDSTDEKLFF. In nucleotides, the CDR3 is TGTGCCAGTAAAACGGTGGACAGTACGGACGAAAAACTGTTTTTT.

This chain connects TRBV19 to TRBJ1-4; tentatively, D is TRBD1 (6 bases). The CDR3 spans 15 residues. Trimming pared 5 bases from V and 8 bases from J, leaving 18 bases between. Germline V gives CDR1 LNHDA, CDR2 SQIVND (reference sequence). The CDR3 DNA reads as TGTGCCAGTAGTTCCGCCGGGACGAGGGGGGAAAAACTGTTTTTT. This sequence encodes CASSSAGTRGEKLFF.

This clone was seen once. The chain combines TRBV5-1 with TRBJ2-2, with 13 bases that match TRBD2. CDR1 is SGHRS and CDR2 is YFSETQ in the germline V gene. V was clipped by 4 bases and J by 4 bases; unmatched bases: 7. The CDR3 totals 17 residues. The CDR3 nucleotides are TGCGCCAGCAGCACGGGACTAGCGGGGAGATCCACCGGGGAGCTGTTTTTT. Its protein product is CASSTGLAGRSTGELFF.

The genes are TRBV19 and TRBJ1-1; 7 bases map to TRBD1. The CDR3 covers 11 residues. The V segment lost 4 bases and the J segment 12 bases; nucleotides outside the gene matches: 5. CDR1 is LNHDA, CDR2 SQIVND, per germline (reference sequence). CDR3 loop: CASSNPGGSFF. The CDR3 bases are TGTGCCAGTAGTAATCCAGGGGGGTCTTTCTTT.

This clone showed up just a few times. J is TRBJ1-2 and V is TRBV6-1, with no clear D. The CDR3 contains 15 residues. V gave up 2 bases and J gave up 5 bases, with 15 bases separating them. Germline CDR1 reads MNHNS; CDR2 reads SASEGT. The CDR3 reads CASSELVPRLYGYTF. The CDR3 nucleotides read TGTGCCAGCAGTGAATTGGTGCCCAGGCTATATGGCTACACCTTC.

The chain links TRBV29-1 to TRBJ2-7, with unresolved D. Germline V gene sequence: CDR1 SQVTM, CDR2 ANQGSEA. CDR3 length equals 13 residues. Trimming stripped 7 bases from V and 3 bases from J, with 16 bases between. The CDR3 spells CSARWPAVYEQYF. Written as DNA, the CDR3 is TGCAGCGCTCGTTGGCCGGCGGTCTACGAGCAGTACTTC.

The CDR3 nucleotides are TGCGCCAGCAGTACGGACACCTACAATGAGCAGTTCTTC. Translated, it gives CASSTDTYNEQFF. The chain joins TRBV10-1 to TRBJ2-1, with D perhaps matching TRBD1 (5 bases). There are 13 residues in the CDR3. V lost 5 bases and J lost 2, with 7 bases in between. Germline values: CDR1 WNHNN, CDR2 SYGVQD (reference sequence).

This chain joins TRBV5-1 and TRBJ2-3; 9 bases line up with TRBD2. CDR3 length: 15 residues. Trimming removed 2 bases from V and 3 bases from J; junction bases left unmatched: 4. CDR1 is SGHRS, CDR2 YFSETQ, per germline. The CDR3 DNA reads TGCGCCAGCAGCTTAGGTAGCGGGAGAACAGATACGCAGTATTTT. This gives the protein CASSLGSGRTDTQYF. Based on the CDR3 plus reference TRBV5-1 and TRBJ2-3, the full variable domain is KAGVTQTPRYLIKTRGQQVTLSCSPISGHRSVSWYQQTPGQGLQFLFEYFSETQRNKGNFPGRFSGRQFSNSRSEMNVSTLELGDSALYLCASSLGSGRTDTQYFGPGTRLTVL.

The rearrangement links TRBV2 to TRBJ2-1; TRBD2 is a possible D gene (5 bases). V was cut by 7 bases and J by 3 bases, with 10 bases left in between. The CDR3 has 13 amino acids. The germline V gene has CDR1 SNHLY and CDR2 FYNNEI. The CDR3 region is CASTPDFYNEQFF. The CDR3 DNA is TGTGCCAGCACCCCGGACTTCTACAATGAGCAGTTCTTC.

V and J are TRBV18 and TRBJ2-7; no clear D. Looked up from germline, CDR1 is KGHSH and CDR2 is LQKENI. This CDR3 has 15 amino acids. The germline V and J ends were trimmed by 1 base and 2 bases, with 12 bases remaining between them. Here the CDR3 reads CASSPLGPPTYEQYF. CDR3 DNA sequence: TGTGCCAGCTCACCACTTGGCCCGCCCACCTACGAGCAGTACTTC.

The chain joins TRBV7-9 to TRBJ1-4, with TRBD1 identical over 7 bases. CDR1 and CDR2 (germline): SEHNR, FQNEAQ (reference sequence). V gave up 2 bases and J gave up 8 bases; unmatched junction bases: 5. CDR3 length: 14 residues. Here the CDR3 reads CASSLRQGLEKLFF. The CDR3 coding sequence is TGTGCCAGCAGCTTACGACAGGGCTTAGAAAAACTGTTTTTT.